This T cell receptor beta chain was sequenced for a study of blood T cells in healthy people across ages. With a J-beta primer mix and a sample-barcoded 5' primer, a second PCR ran about 6 to 11 cycles. In TCRdb, the 5' RACE reads were re-called with MiXCR into one record per CDR3 protein. The sample includes roughly 1.6 million distinct CDR3 sequences, around 35% of them seen just once. The V gene lost 4 bases and the J gene lost 8 bases, with 15 bases spanning the gap. The CDR3 is made up of 14 amino acids. This clonotype was observed at least ten times. The specimen sequenced was blood. The sequence derives from a woman in her thirties in good health. The chain joins TRBV12-3 or TRBV12-4 to TRBJ2-4; tentatively, D is TRBD1 or TRBD2 (5 bases each). As DNA, the CDR3 is TGTGCCAGCAGTTCCACGGGACCTAAGGACATTCAGTACTTC. Translation gives CASSSTGPKDIQYF.